This is a list of T cell receptor beta chains from one sample in a study of CD8 T cells in ankylosing spondylitis. One entry per CDR3 protein results from TCRdb running MiXCR on the 5' RACE reads. The table records about 220,000 distinct CDR3 sequences, 25% to 30% of them present only once. The sequenced material came from blood, either unsorted or a sorted T cell fraction (not recorded which). These receptors were obtained from a male donor with ankylosing spondylitis or in good health (not recorded which). Both conserved end residues are trimmed from each CDR3. Only some rows state a clone size, as once, few, many or a class for expanded clones.

abundance: few
v_gene: TRBV7-2
len: 14
CDR3aa: ASSPMAGRHTDTQY

abundance: NA
v_gene: TRBV7-9
len: 13
CDR3aa: ASSSRGADTYEQY

abundance: many
v_gene: TRBV5-6
len: 14
CDR3aa: ASSPTGTSGYNEQF

abundance: many
v_gene: TRBV7-2
len: 15
CDR3aa: ASSPNGGLSSYNEQF

abundance: many
v_gene: TRBV29-1
len: 10
CDR3aa: SVVGGNYEQY

abundance: many
v_gene: TRBV18
len: 11
CDR3aa: ASSRQGADEAF

abundance: few
v_gene: TRBV4-1
len: 13
CDR3aa: ASSPGQARSDEQY

abundance: NA
v_gene: TRBV29-1
len: 12
CDR3aa: SVAEGRGYNEQF

abundance: NA
v_gene: TRBV21-1
len: 15
CDR3aa: ASTRGAVFLGVETQY

abundance: NA
v_gene: TRBV29-1
len: 10
CDR3aa: SVLVGYNEQF

abundance: many
v_gene: TRBV5-1
len: 12
CDR3aa: ASSFGGNTGELF